This is a list of T cell receptor beta chains from one sample in a study of cytomegalovirus exposure and HLA in healthy donors. Repertoires were generated with immunoSEQ multiplex PCR, while TCRdb's copy carries only in-frame clones and drops some. The sample holds over 100,000 clones; about three quarters are singletons and the top ten take around 3.3%. The sequencing input was PBMCs. Source of these receptors: a woman aged 30 to 39 in good health and CMV-seropositive. Each CDR3 is given with its conserved first and last residue. The D gene is left open where the match is weak. Rows may omit the clone size; those that give it use once, few, many or a size class.

size,D,V,J,CDR3,DNA
NA,NA,TRBV6-6,TRBJ1-4,CASSADGRGTNEKLFF,TGTGCCAGCAGTGCCGACGGCAGGGGTACTAATGAAAAACTGTTTTTT
NA,NA,TRBV11-2,TRBJ2-1,CASTLLFWFF,TGTGCCAGCACCCTTCTTTTCTGGTTCTTC
NA,TRBD1,TRBV5-3,TRBJ2-7,CARSLYRDRATYEQYF,TGTGCCAGAAGCTTGTATAGGGACAGGGCGACCTACGAGCAGTACTTC
NA,TRBD2,TRBV5-7,TRBJ2-5,CASSLGTSGGPGETQYF,TGTGCCAGCAGCTTGGGGACTAGCGGGGGGCCAGGGGAGACCCAGTACTTC
NA,NA,TRBV5-5,TRBJ1-5,CASSPLGERQPQHF,TGTGCCAGCAGCCCCCTGGGAGAGCGGCAGCCCCAGCATTTT
NA,TRBD1,TRBV7-6,TRBJ1-2,CASSDRGGGYTF,TGTGCCAGCAGCGACAGGGGTGGTGGCTACACCTTC
once,NA,TRBV27,TRBJ2-1,CASSLQGSYNEQFF,TGTGCCAGCAGTTTGCAGGGCTCCTACAATGAGCAGTTCTTC
NA,TRBD1,TRBV6-4,TRBJ1-5,CASRGGDRDNQPQHF,TGTGCCAGCAGAGGAGGGGACAGGGACAATCAGCCCCAGCATTTT
NA,TRBD1,TRBV7-2,TRBJ2-3,CASSFGTDTDTQYF,TGTGCCAGCAGCTTCGGGACAGACACAGATACGCAGTATTTT
NA,TRBD1,TRBV5-6,TRBJ1-1,CASSPRGTEAFF,TGTGCCAGCAGCCCCAGGGGGACTGAAGCTTTCTTT
once,NA,TRBV9,TRBJ2-7,CASSVDVTQSQYF,TGTGCCAGCAGCGTAGATGTGACACAATCTCAGTACTTC
NA,NA,TRBV30,TRBJ1-2,CAWSVVEDYTF,TGTGCCTGGAGTGTGGTTGAGGACTACACCTTC
NA,NA,TRBV9,TRBJ1-4,CASSVDPAGANEKLFF,TGTGCCAGCAGCGTAGACCCTGCCGGAGCTAATGAAAAACTGTTTTTT
NA,NA,TRBV29-1,TRBJ1-1,CSVEPKNTEAFF,TGCAGCGTTGAACCCAAGAACACTGAAGCTTTCTTT
NA,TRBD1,TRBV5-1,TRBJ1-2,CASSLGDRGNYGYTF,TGCGCCAGCAGCTTGGGGGACAGGGGGAACTATGGCTACACCTTC
once,TRBD1,TRBV29-1,TRBJ2-1,CSVVGTGVLEQFF,TGCAGCGTGGTCGGGACAGGGGTTCTGGAGCAGTTCTTC
NA,TRBD2,TRBV18,TRBJ2-5,CASSLGLFQETQYF,TGTGCCAGCTCACTGGGACTATTCCAAGAGACCCAGTACTTC